The 8 T cell receptor beta chains below all came from one sample that was sequenced in a study of T cells in Graves' hyperthyroidism and ophthalmopathy. TCR beta CDR3 regions were amplified from RNA. The HTBI primer set served for first-round RT-PCR of the TCR CDR3. Each CDR3 protein is one row after TCRdb ran MiXCR on the multiplex PCR reads. Altogether about 600,000 distinct CDR3 sequences are present, about a sixth being singletons, with the ten largest covering approximately 3.5%. Material for sequencing was blood. The receptors were sampled from a woman aged 40 to 50 with Graves' ophthalmopathy.

In this sample, this clonotype turned up many times. The chain has TRBV28 and TRBJ2-2; a possible D gene is TRBD2 (6 bases). CDR1 and CDR2 (germline): MDHEN, SYDVKM. The V gene lost 5 bases and the J gene lost 7 bases, with 17 bases spanning the gap. This CDR3 contains 15 residues. For the CDR3, the DNA is TGTGCCAGCAGTCGATTTCGCGGGAAGGGCGGGGAGCTGTTTTTT. Protein product: CASSRFRGKGGELFF.

CDR3 nucleotides: TGTGCCAGCAGCTTAACAGGGGATGGTAACACTGAAGCTTTCTTT. Protein product: CASSLTGDGNTEAFF. This chain joins TRBV7-3 and TRBJ1-1; TRBD1 is a possible D gene (5 bases). The CDR3 is 15 residues long. CDR1 and CDR2 from the germline V gene are SGHTA and FQGTGA. Trimming stripped 0 bases from V and 2 bases from J, with 10 bases between. The complete variable domain, with remaining parts taken from reference TRBV7-3 and TRBJ1-1, reads GAGVSQTPSNKVTEKGKYVELRCDPISGHTALYWYRQSLGQGPEFLIYFQGTGAADDSGLPNDRFFAVRPEGSVSTLKIQRTERGDSAVYLCASSLTGDGNTEAFFGQGTRLTVV.

This clonotype has a handful of counts. CDR3 protein: CSAILPGAGGYTF. In nucleotides, the CDR3 is TGCAGTGCGATCCTGCCGGGGGCGGGGGGCTACACCTTC. The rearrangement links TRBV20-1 to TRBJ1-2; D is perhaps TRBD1 (6 bases). Germline V CDR1 and CDR2: DFQATT, SNEGSKA (reference sequence). V lost 6 bases and J lost 8, with 19 bases in between. This CDR3 region has 13 residues.

This clonotype was detected only a few times. The chain carries TRBV28 and TRBJ1-2, with 7 bases matching TRBD1. This CDR3 is 14 amino acids long. CDR1 is MDHEN, CDR2 SYDVKM, per germline. With V trimmed by 5 bases and J by 0 bases, 3 bases remained unmatched. CDR3 DNA sequence: TGTGCCAGCAGTGGGACAGAAGCTAACTATGGCTACACCTTC. Residues: CASSGTEANYGYTF.

As DNA, the CDR3 is TGTGCCAGCAGTTCAATACGGAGTAGGACTAGCGGGAGGGTAACAGATACGCAGTATTTT. Protein sequence: CASSSIRSRTSGRVTDTQYF. The rearrangement uses TRBV27 and TRBJ2-3; TRBD2 aligns across 15 bases. CDR1 is MNHEY and CDR2 is SMNVEV in the germline V gene (reference sequence). The CDR3 has 20 residues. The V and J ends lost 4 bases and 3 bases, in that order; junction bases with no gene match: 14.

This clonotype has ten or more counts. The chain uses TRBV5-1 and TRBJ1-1; D perhaps matches TRBD1 (5 bases). There are 13 residues in the CDR3. CDR1 is SGHRS and CDR2 is YFSETQ in the germline V gene. The V end lost 4 bases, the J end lost 0 bases, and 7 bases lay between the germline ends. This CDR3 is CASSRTMNTEAFF. DNA of the CDR3: TGCGCCAGCAGCCGGACAATGAACACTGAAGCTTTCTTT.

The sample holds a few counts of this clonotype. V usage is TRBV20-1 and J usage is TRBJ1-2; D may be TRBD1 (5 bases). V was shortened by 1 base and J by 11 bases, with 17 bases between the two germline ends. The germline gives CDR1 DFQATT, CDR2 SNEGSKA (reference sequence). The CDR3 contains 13 residues. CDR3 amino acids: CSARGQRGVGYTF. CDR3 DNA sequence: TGCAGTGCTAGAGGACAGCGCGGGGTTGGGTACACCTTC.

This clonotype was seen ten or more times. The chain employs TRBV2 and TRBJ2-1, with D unresolved. Germline CDR1 and CDR2: SNHLY and FYNNEI. This CDR3 is 13 amino acids long. V lost 3 bases and J 4 bases, leaving 7 bases between the germline ends. The CDR3 reads CASSDIGYNEQFF. The CDR3, as DNA: TGTGCCAGCAGTGATATAGGGTACAATGAGCAGTTCTTC.